The clone carrying this T cell receptor beta chain has a count of ten or more. Its target is not known. For TCR beta, libraries came from iRepertoire HTBI primers and Arm-PCR of CDR3 regions. TCRdb re-called the multiplex PCR reads through MiXCR, storing one row per CDR3 protein. The profile covers about 540,000 distinct CDR3 sequences, with approximately 13% appearing a single time and 8.5% to 10% taken by the ten largest. Per the germline V gene, CDR1 is MNHEY and CDR2 is SMNVEV (reference sequence). V was pared by 8 bases and J by 7 bases, with 15 bases of the junction left unmatched. CDR3 length equals 17 residues. This sample is part of a study of regulatory T cells in long-lasting Graves disease. Study results and limitations: For persistent Graves' patients, TCR diversity was lower than for newly diagnosed ones.

Specified time point: newly diagnosed GD, antithyroid drugs for less than 3 months. PBMC-derived RNA was used for the TCR library. These data also formed part of another study, on T cells in Graves' hyperthyroidism and ophthalmopathy.

The material sequenced was peripheral blood mononuclear cells (PBMCs), taken at new diagnosis, from a patient treated with antithyroid drugs. The rearrangement links TRBV27 to TRBJ2-1; 12 bases align to TRBD2. The clonotype originates from a young man with Graves disease. DNA for the CDR3: TGTGCCAGCCAAGTTTTTTCGGGACTAGCGGGCTCTAATGAGCAGTTCTTC. It translates to CASQVFSGLAGSNEQFF.